The present TCR beta chain was sequenced within a study of T cells in Graves' hyperthyroidism and ophthalmopathy. This clonotype has ten or more counts. RNA transcripts served as the template for amplifying TCR beta CDR3 regions. The HTBI primer set served for first-round RT-PCR of the TCR CDR3. TCRdb analysed the multiplex PCR reads with MiXCR anew, one entry per CDR3 protein. Altogether about 410,000 distinct CDR3 sequences are present, around 15% being singletons, with the ten largest covering about 20%. Trimming removed 4 bases at V and 5 bases at J, with 3 bases between. CDR3 length: 11 residues. Germline V CDR1 and CDR2: GTSNPN, SVGIG (reference sequence).

Sequencing was carried out using blood. The origin of this receptor is a woman younger than 45 with Graves' ophthalmopathy. The chain employs TRBV30 and TRBJ1-6; D remains unclear. In DNA, the CDR3 is TGTGCCTGGAACGATAATTCACCCCTCCACTTT. Translated: CAWNDNSPLHF. Full variable domain (rest looked up from reference TRBV30 and TRBJ1-6): SQTIHQWPATLVQPVGSPLSLECTVEGTSNPNLYWYRQAAGRGLQLLFYSVGIGQISSEVPQNLSASRPQDRQFILSSKKLLLSDSGFYLCAWNDNSPLHFGNGTRLTVT.